The 16 T cell receptor beta chains given below trace back to one sample, sequenced in a study of identical twins (dated by TCRdb to 2015 to 2016). The library was obtained by 5' RACE. Sequencing took place on an Illumina HiSeq 2000. TCRdb reran the public reads through fastp at Q25 and MiXCR, keeping productive beta chains. Every distinct CDR3 protein forms one entry, paired with its most common genes and DNA. The sample table lists 500,000 to 550,000 distinct CDR3 sequences, roughly a fifth of them with a count of one. The top ten clonotypes cover around 1% of the sample. This sample also belongs to another study, concerning T cells expressing NK-cell markers.

The sample taken for sequencing was CD4+ T cells sorted from blood. These receptors were obtained from a woman between 18 and 29 years old in good health.

The genes are TRBV11-2 and TRBJ2-3; 10 bases fit TRBD2. The CDR3 has 20 residues. Losses at the gene ends were 3 bases for V and 2 bases for J; bases not matched to a gene: 17. CDR1 and CDR2 (germline): SGHAT, FQNNGV. The CDR3 nucleotides are TGTGCCAGCAGCTTCAAAAGCGGGCTAGCGGGAGTTAGTAACACAGATACGCAGTATTTT. Amino acids: CASSFKSGLAGVSNTDTQYF.

This clonotype was detected a few times. V gene TRBV20-1 combines with J gene TRBJ2-4; 8 positions agree with TRBD2. The CDR3 has 15 residues. The V segment lost 2 bases and the J segment 7 bases; nucleotides outside the gene matches: 10. Germline V gene sequence: CDR1 DFQATT, CDR2 SNEGSKA (reference sequence). The CDR3, as DNA: TGCAGTGCTAGAAACGTCGGGGGGGCCAGGAACATTCAGTACTTC. Its translation is CSARNVGGARNIQYF.

This chain links TRBV6-1 with TRBJ2-7, with unresolved D. V lost 7 bases and J 2 bases, leaving 21 bases between the germline ends. From germline, CDR1 is MNHNS and CDR2 SASEGT. The CDR3 has 16 amino acids. CDR3 bases: TGTGCCAGCACCTTACGGAAAAGCCTTGGAACCTACGAGCAGTACTTC. Its protein product is CASTLRKSLGTYEQYF.

The genes are TRBV12-3 or TRBV12-4 and TRBJ2-2; 9 bases fit TRBD1. Trimming took 6 bases from V and 8 from J; bases not matched to a gene: 7. The CDR3 is 14 residues long. The CDR3 here is CASRDRGDVGELFF. The CDR3 bases are TGTGCCAGCAGGGACAGGGGCGATGTGGGGGAGCTGTTTTTT.

This chain uses TRBV10-3 with TRBJ2-7; maybe TRBD1 (6 bases). V dropped 6 bases and J dropped 3 bases, with 15 bases sitting between them. The CDR3 has 14 residues. Germline V gives CDR1 ENHRY, CDR2 SYGVKD. CDR3 nucleotides: TGTGCCATCAGCCCTACCGGACAGAGCTACGAGCAGTACTTC. Amino acids: CAISPTGQSYEQYF.

In this sample, this clonotype turned up a few times. The rearrangement uses TRBV15 and TRBJ2-3; D gene unclear. Germline loops: CDR1 LNHNV, CDR2 YYDKDF (reference sequence). The CDR3 loop spans 12 amino acids. Trimming removed 1 base at V and 6 bases at J, with 5 bases between. The CDR3 spells CATSRATDTQYF. The DNA for the CDR3 is TGTGCCACCAGCAGAGCGACGGATACGCAGTATTTT.

In this sample, this clonotype turned up many times. The V call is TRBV29-1, the J call TRBJ2-2; D is unresolved. Germline loops: CDR1 SQVTM, CDR2 ANQGSEA. The V and J ends lost 0 bases and 5 bases respectively, with 13 bases between them. CDR3 length: 15 residues. CDR3 coding DNA: TGCAGCGTTGAAGACACCTCCTCCCCAACCGGGGAGCTGTTTTTT. Translation gives CSVEDTSSPTGELFF.

The V call is TRBV7-2, the J call TRBJ2-3, with D possibly TRBD2 on 5 matching bases. This CDR3 region has 13 residues. The V gene lost 4 bases and the J gene lost 6 bases, with 11 bases spanning the gap. The germline V gene has CDR1 SGHTA and CDR2 FQGNSA. CDR3 amino acids: CASSSQDLDTQYF. CDR3 DNA: TGTGCCAGCAGCTCCCAGGACTTGGATACGCAGTATTTT.

Written as DNA, the CDR3 is TGTGCCAGCGGTCCCCGTTATGAGCAGTTCTTC. As protein: CASGPRYEQFF. This chain uses TRBV6-2 or TRBV6-3 with TRBJ2-1; D call uncertain. The CDR3 has 11 residues. CDR1 and CDR2 (germline): MNHEY, SVGEGT. V gave up 8 bases and J gave up 8 bases, with 10 bases separating them.

This clonotype was counted a few times. The V call is TRBV20-1, the J call TRBJ1-6; D is unresolved. The germline gives CDR1 DFQATT, CDR2 SNEGSKA (reference sequence). The V gene lost 3 bases and the J gene lost 6 bases, with 9 bases spanning the gap. This CDR3 is 13 amino acids long. CDR3 in DNA: TGCAGTGCTAGCTGGTCCCCTAATTCACCCCTCCACTTT. Its protein product is CSASWSPNSPLHF.

The rearrangement uses TRBV7-9 and TRBJ1-4; D remains ambiguous. CDR1 is SEHNR and CDR2 is FQNEAQ in the germline V gene (reference sequence). Trimming removed 4 bases at V and 6 bases at J, with 6 bases between. CDR3 size: 12 residues. The CDR3 protein is CASSYVDEKLFF. The CDR3 region has the DNA TGTGCCAGCAGCTACGTGGATGAAAAACTGTTTTTT.

Only a few counts were recorded for this clonotype. V usage is TRBV3-1 and J usage is TRBJ2-1; 7 nucleotides match TRBD1. Trimming at V came to 4 bases and at J to 4 bases, leaving 4 bases not matched to a gene. Germline assignment: CDR1 LGHDT and CDR2 YNNKEL (reference sequence). This CDR3 is 14 amino acids long. CDR3 amino acids: CASSPRDSYNEQFF. CDR3 DNA sequence: TGTGCCAGCAGCCCCCGGGACAGTTACAATGAGCAGTTCTTC.

This chain uses TRBV7-2 with TRBJ1-2, with 9 bases identical to TRBD1. Germline CDR1 reads SGHTA; CDR2 reads FQGNSA. CDR3 length: 14 residues. The V segment lost 4 bases and the J segment 7 bases; nucleotides outside the gene matches: 7. The chain's CDR3 is CASSSYRGPSGYTF. CDR3 DNA sequence: TGTGCCAGCAGCTCATACAGGGGGCCCTCTGGCTACACCTTC.

V and J are TRBV7-9 and TRBJ2-7, with D unresolved. The germline V gene encodes CDR1 SEHNR and CDR2 FQNEAQ (reference sequence). V lost 2 bases and J lost 6, with 17 bases in between. This CDR3 has 15 amino acids. The CDR3 DNA is TGTGCCAGCAGCTTAATCCGGACGGCAGCCGGCGAGCAGTACTTC. Translated: CASSLIRTAAGEQYF.

This clonotype has a handful of counts. The chain links TRBV20-1 to TRBJ2-5; D may correspond to TRBD1 or TRBD2 (5 bases each). This CDR3 has 14 amino acids. Per the germline V gene, CDR1 is DFQATT and CDR2 is SNEGSKA (reference sequence). With 8 bases removed from V and 4 bases from J, the gap between germline ends came to 20 bases. The CDR3 nucleotides read TGCAGTCTAGCTTCCGCGGCTGGGGGAGAGACCCAGTACTTC. This translates into CSLASAAGGETQYF.

V is TRBV6-5 and J is TRBJ2-6; D gene uncertain. Trimming removed 2 bases from V and 0 bases from J, with 11 bases in between. Germline values: CDR1 MNHEY, CDR2 SVGAGI. There are 17 residues in the CDR3. The CDR3 nucleotides are TGTGCCAGCAGTTACCGGACGGCAAGCTCTGGGGCCAACGTCCTGACTTTC. This translates into CASSYRTASSGANVLTF.